This T cell receptor (beta chain) comes out of a study of regulatory T cells in long-lasting Graves disease. Study conclusions and caveats: TRBV28, TRBJ1-2 and TRBJ2-5 emerged as the favored segments in persistent disease.

This clonotype was detected only a few times. Its antigen is unidentified. Trimming shortened V by 3 bases and J by 0 bases, and 13 bases separated the two germline ends. This CDR3 spans 16 amino acids. CDR1 MNHEY and CDR2 SVGEGT come from the germline V gene. With iRepertoire HTBI primers and Arm-PCR of CDR3 regions, TCR beta libraries were built. In the study's own analysis: Across all samples, roughly 60 TRBV segments and more than 11 TRBJ segments were identified. TCRdb recomputed calls from the multiplex PCR reads with MiXCR, one row per CDR3 protein. Clone size and V and J calls follow TCRdb, not the original study. The table records approximately 470,000 distinct CDR3 sequences, around 16% of them present only once. The sample's time point: newly diagnosed GD, antithyroid drugs for less than 3 months. Making the TCR library involved RNA that had been extracted from PBMCs. American Thyroid Association guidelines defined how Graves' disease was diagnosed.

These data were also filed under a second study, of T cells in Graves' hyperthyroidism and ophthalmopathy. That paper notes: Most thyroid clonotypes that were expanded above 0.001 also turned up in blood.

The material sequenced was peripheral blood mononuclear cells (PBMCs), taken at new diagnosis, from a patient treated with antithyroid drugs. The source of this sequence is a man aged 35-49 years with Graves disease. This chain connects TRBV6-2 or TRBV6-3 to TRBJ2-3, with D perhaps TRBD1 (5 bases). This CDR3 is CASSYSDTSSTDTQYF. The CDR3 DNA sequence: TGTGCCAGCAGTTATTCGGACACATCTAGCACAGATACGCAGTATTTT.